This T cell receptor (beta chain) was obtained from a study of blood T cell repertoires in COVID-19. Study overall: Spain, Italy and the United States supplied samples that represented acute and convalescent COVID-19. Nucleic acid was either cDNA or gDNA, and it came from T cells, B-cell-depleted T cells, or PBMCs.

This clone was seen a handful of times. Germline values: CDR1 SGHDT, CDR2 YYEEEE. V was cut by 4 bases and J by 5 bases, with 12 bases left in between. The length of the CDR3 is 14 residues. Study processing details: Amplified reference gene primers provided the basis for estimating nucleated cell counts. Profiled with immunoSEQ multiplex PCR; TCRdb holds only in-frame clones, not every one. V and J calls plus clone size are reproduced from that table; the DNA served to infer D and trimming. The repertoire has 150,000 to 200,000 clones, roughly nine tenths of them found once; the top ten carry 7% to 7.5%.

The sample consisted of peripheral blood. The chain couples TRBV5-6 to TRBJ2-2, with TRBD1 as a possible D gene (6 bases). The receptor comes from an elderly woman in a cohort sampled during active or convalescent COVID-19. The CDR3 loop is CASSVGTQTGELFF. For the CDR3, the DNA is TGTGCCAGCAGCGTCGGGACACAAACCGGGGAGCTGTTTTTT.